These T cell receptor beta chains were read from a single sample in a study of cytomegalovirus exposure and HLA in healthy donors. Sequencing was performed with immunoSEQ multiplex PCR; in TCRdb, only in-frame clones are kept and a portion is missing. The table has about 130,000 clones, approximately 82% seen once; the top ten hold 2.5% to 3%. The sample was PBMCs. These receptors were taken from a woman under 30 in good health and CMV-seropositive. Each CDR3 is given with its conserved first and last residue. The D gene is left open where the match is weak. Size is omitted from some rows. Given values are once, few, many or a class for expanded clones.

v_gene,d_gene,abundance,j_gene,CDR3nt,CDR3aa
TRBV18,TRBD1,.,TRBJ1-4,TGTGCCAGCTCACCGCCCAACAGGGGGAGGGAGACTAATGAAAAACTGTTTTTT,CASSPPNRGRETNEKLFF
TRBV14,TRBD2,few,TRBJ2-3,TGTGCCAGCAACTGGGGGGGGATCACAGATACGCAGTATTTT,CASNWGGITDTQYF
TRBV5-4,TRBD1,.,TRBJ2-5,TGTGCCAGCAGCTTCCCGACAGGGGCGGCTCAAGAGACCCAGTACTTC,CASSFPTGAAQETQYF
TRBV6-6,TRBD2,few,TRBJ2-7,TGTGCCAGCACTCAATCGGCTAGCGGTACCTACGAGCAGTACTTC,CASTQSASGTYEQYF
TRBV21-1,.,once,TRBJ2-7,TGTGCCAGCAGCAAAGAAGGGACAGGGGTGTACGAGCAGTACTTC,CASSKEGTGVYEQYF
TRBV27,TRBD1,.,TRBJ1-5,TGTGCCAGCAGTTCCCCCCTAAAGGACAGGACAGATCAGCCCCAGCATTTT,CASSSPLKDRTDQPQHF
TRBV7-2,.,.,TRBJ1-4,TGTGCCAGCAGCTTACCCCTGGGACATAATGAAAAACTGTTTTTT,CASSLPLGHNEKLFF
TRBV5-1,TRBD2,few,TRBJ2-2,TGCGCCAGCAGCTTGGCCGGGGGGGCGAACACCGGGGAGCTGTTTTTT,CASSLAGGANTGELFF
TRBV5-5,TRBD1,.,TRBJ1-2,TGTGCCAGCAGGGGACAGGGGTATGAAGTCTACACCTTC,CASRGQGYEVYTF
TRBV11-2,.,.,TRBJ1-2,TGTGCCAGCAGCTTAGATCGAGTCGGTGCGAACTATGGCTACACCTTC,CASSLDRVGANYGYTF
TRBV2,TRBD2,few,TRBJ2-2,TGTGCCAGCAGTGTATTAAGCGGGGGGGGCACCGGGGAGCTGTTTTTT,CASSVLSGGGTGELFF
TRBV30,.,.,TRBJ1-6,TGTGCCTGGGGGAGTGTCTCCTATAATTCACCCCTCCACTTT,CAWGSVSYNSPLHF
TRBV5-1,TRBD1,.,TRBJ1-6,TGCGCCAGCAGCGATGGACAGGGTTACAATTCACCCCTCCACTTT,CASSDGQGYNSPLHF
TRBV11-3,.,few,TRBJ2-2,TGTGCCAGCAGCTCGCTAGGCGAGACCGGGGAGCTGTTTTTT,CASSSLGETGELFF
TRBV25-1,TRBD1,.,TRBJ2-7,TGTGCCAGCAGTGAACAGGGACAGGCCTCCTACGAGCAGTACTTC,CASSEQGQASYEQYF
TRBV11-2,TRBD2,.,TRBJ2-3,TGTGCCAGCAGCCCACAGCGGGGGGGCATGACAGATACGCAGTATTTT,CASSPQRGGMTDTQYF
TRBV6-1,.,.,TRBJ1-1,TGTGCCAGCAGTGAGGCGAACACTGAAGCTTTCTTT,CASSEANTEAFF
TRBV2,.,.,TRBJ1-2,TGTGCCAGCAGTCCTACCTCACAGCGGGGCTACACCTTC,CASSPTSQRGYTF
TRBV6-1,.,.,TRBJ1-4,TGTGCCAGCAGCAGGGGATCTAATGAAAAACTGTTTTTT,CASSRGSNEKLFF
TRBV30,TRBD1,medium-sized,TRBJ1-2,TGTGCCTGGACCGGGACAGGGGGTGGCTACACCTTC,CAWTGTGGGYTF
TRBV6-1,.,.,TRBJ1-2,TGTGCCAGCAGTGAGCCCCGTCGGGGGAGCGGTGGCTACACCTTC,CASSEPRRGSGGYTF
TRBV6-1,.,.,TRBJ2-2,TGTGCCAGCAGTGAAGTCTGGTCAGGCGGGGAGCTGTTTTTT,CASSEVWSGGELFF
TRBV14,TRBD1,once,TRBJ1-6,TGTGCCAGCAGCCTAACAGGGGTGAGTTCACCCCTCCACTTT,CASSLTGVSSPLHF
TRBV27,.,.,TRBJ1-6,TGTGCCAGCAGTTTCGGCCCCCTGGGCCTCTATAATTCACCCCTCCACTTT,CASSFGPLGLYNSPLHF
TRBV11-2,TRBD2,.,TRBJ2-7,TGTGCCAGCAGCTCGACTAGCGCCGACTACGAGCAGTACTTC,CASSSTSADYEQYF
TRBV2,TRBD1,.,TRBJ1-5,TGTGCCAGCAGGGGACAGGTCAATCAGCCCCAGCATTTT,CASRGQVNQPQHF
TRBV28,.,.,TRBJ2-7,TGTGCCAGCAGCCAGCTAGCGAACGAGCAGTACTTC,CASSQLANEQYF
TRBV7-9,.,.,TRBJ2-3,TGTGCCAGCAGCTTAGTACTCCCAGATACGCAGTATTTT,CASSLVLPDTQYF
TRBV7-8,.,.,TRBJ2-1,TGTGCCAGCAGTCGAAGTGGACTCGAGCAGTTCTTC,CASSRSGLEQFF
TRBV28,TRBD2,.,TRBJ2-7,TGTGCCAGCAGTTCGTCGGTGACAGGGCCCCCCACTAGCGGGGGGGCGTACGAGCAGTACTTC,CASSSSVTGPPTSGGAYEQYF
TRBV2,TRBD1,.,TRBJ1-6,TGTGCCAGCAGTGATGGACAGGGTAAATCACCCCTCCACTTT,CASSDGQGKSPLHF
TRBV27,.,once,TRBJ2-3,TGTGCCAGCAGTTTATCGCTCGGTGGGAGAGATACGCAGTATTTT,CASSLSLGGRDTQYF
TRBV2,.,.,TRBJ2-1,TGTGCCAGCAACACAGGGAGCTACAATGAGCAGTTCTTC,CASNTGSYNEQFF
TRBV6-6,TRBD1,.,TRBJ1-6,TGTGCCAGCAGCCGCGGGACAGCCTCCTCACCCCTCCACTTT,CASSRGTASSPLHF
TRBV25-1,TRBD2,.,TRBJ2-7,TGTGCCAGCAGTGGCCGACTAGCGGGGGGCAGTAGCTCCTACGAGCAGTACTTC,CASSGRLAGGSSSYEQYF
TRBV5-1,.,.,TRBJ2-5,TGCGCCAGCAGCTTGGCACCGGGTTTCCAAGAGACCCAGTACTTC,CASSLAPGFQETQYF
TRBV19,TRBD1,.,TRBJ2-7,TGTGCCAGTAGTAGGGGGACAGAAGCCTACGAGCAGTACTTC,CASSRGTEAYEQYF
TRBV6-6,.,.,TRBJ2-2,TGTGCCAGCAGAGGTTCGACAGGTCCCACCGGGGAGCTGTTTTTT,CASRGSTGPTGELFF
TRBV7-9,TRBD1,.,TRBJ2-7,TGTGCCAGCAGCTTTTCGGACAGGGTAAACGAGCAGTACTTC,CASSFSDRVNEQYF
TRBV5-1,TRBD1,.,TRBJ2-7,TGCGCCAGCAGCCAACCGGACAGGGGTATACACGAGCAGTACTTC,CASSQPDRGIHEQYF
TRBV4-1,TRBD1,.,TRBJ2-7,TGCGCCAGCAGCCATCAGGGACAGGGGGAACACGAGCAGTACTTC,CASSHQGQGEHEQYF
TRBV29-1,TRBD2,.,TRBJ2-1,TGCAGCTCGAAACTAGCGAATATTTTCAATGAGCAGTTCTTC,CSSKLANIFNEQFF
TRBV2,.,few,TRBJ1-3,TGTGCCAGTAGCCAGGGCTCTGGAAACACCATATATTTT,CASSQGSGNTIYF
TRBV7-2,TRBD2,.,TRBJ2-3,TGTGCCAGCAGCGTGGGACTAGCGGGACCCACAGATACGCAGTATTTT,CASSVGLAGPTDTQYF
TRBV19,.,.,TRBJ2-7,TGTGCCAGTAGTATACAGGGTACCTACGAGCAGTACTTC,CASSIQGTYEQYF
TRBV16,TRBD1,.,TRBJ1-1,TGTGCCAGCAGCCGCGGAGGGACAGACTTGAACACTGAAGCTTTCTTT,CASSRGGTDLNTEAFF
TRBV6-6,TRBD2,.,TRBJ2-4,TGTGCCAGCAGTGGCGACGGGGGGGCTCGGTCCGACATTCAGTACTTC,CASSGDGGARSDIQYF
TRBV6-1,.,.,TRBJ1-1,TGTGCCAGCACCCCCCCGGGGGGTAGGACTGAAGCTTTCTTT,CASTPPGGRTEAFF
TRBV6-4,.,.,TRBJ2-2,TGTGCCAGCAGTGAGCAAGCGCGAGGGCATACCGGGGAGCTGTTTTTT,CASSEQARGHTGELFF
TRBV11-2,TRBD1,.,TRBJ2-3,TGTGCCAGCAGCTTAGTGGGGACAGGGCACACAGATACGCAGTATTTT,CASSLVGTGHTDTQYF
TRBV7-6,.,.,TRBJ2-1,TGTGCCAGCAGCCCGCTAGATTCCTACAATGAGCAGTTCTTC,CASSPLDSYNEQFF
TRBV25-1,TRBD1,.,TRBJ1-5,TGTGCCAGCAGTGGTGGACAGGGCAATCAGCCCCAGCATTTT,CASSGGQGNQPQHF
TRBV5-1,TRBD1,.,TRBJ2-1,TGCGCCAGCACCCTTTGGGCAGGGACAGACAATGAGCAGTTCTTC,CASTLWAGTDNEQFF
TRBV6-5,.,.,TRBJ1-1,TGTGCCAGCAGTTACTCACGGGTCATCGGGACTGAAGCTTTCTTT,CASSYSRVIGTEAFF
TRBV6-1,TRBD2,.,TRBJ2-1,TGTGCCAGCAGTGAAAGCGGACTAGCGCGATACAATGAGCAGTTCTTC,CASSESGLARYNEQFF
TRBV5-1,TRBD2,.,TRBJ2-5,TGCGCCAGCAGCCGTACTCTAGCGGGGGGGCCGCAGACCCAGTACTTC,CASSRTLAGGPQTQYF
TRBV9,.,.,TRBJ1-2,TGTGCCAGCAGCGTAGGGGCGGACAGCTACCTAAACTATGGCTACACCTTC,CASSVGADSYLNYGYTF
TRBV7-6,.,.,TRBJ1-2,TGTGCCAGCAGCTTAGTCGGGGAGGGTGGCTACACCTTC,CASSLVGEGGYTF